The clone carrying this TCR beta chain was seen a few times. Its antigen remains unknown. With a J-beta primer mix and a sample-barcoded 5' primer, a second PCR ran about 7 to 12 cycles. TCRdb re-called the 5' RACE reads with MiXCR, one entry per CDR3 protein. The top ten hold 15% to 20% of the sample, which has 790,000 or so distinct CDR3 sequences, about 47% seen once. This sample stems from a study of blood T cells in healthy people across ages. Points from the study as a whole: A strong correlation between TCR beta diversity and naive T cell percentage was seen.

V dropped 1 base and J dropped 4 bases, with 13 bases sitting between them. Per the germline V gene, CDR1 is SEHNR and CDR2 is FQNEAQ (reference sequence). The length of the CDR3 is 15 residues. The V gene is TRBV7-9, the J gene TRBJ1-1; tentatively, D is TRBD1 (6 bases). This receptor was taken from a man aged 80 or over in good health. The sequenced material came from blood. The chain's CDR3 is CASSLVSGEGTEAFF. In nucleotides, the CDR3 is TGTGCCAGCAGCTTAGTTTCAGGGGAGGGCACTGAAGCTTTCTTT. Variable domain in full (rest from reference TRBV7-9 and TRBJ1-1): DTGVSQNPRHKITKRGQNVTFRCDPISEHNRLYWYRQTLGQGPEFLTYFQNEAQLEKSRLLSDRFSAERPKGSFSTLEIQRTEQGDSAMYLCASSLVSGEGTEAFFGQGTRLTVV.